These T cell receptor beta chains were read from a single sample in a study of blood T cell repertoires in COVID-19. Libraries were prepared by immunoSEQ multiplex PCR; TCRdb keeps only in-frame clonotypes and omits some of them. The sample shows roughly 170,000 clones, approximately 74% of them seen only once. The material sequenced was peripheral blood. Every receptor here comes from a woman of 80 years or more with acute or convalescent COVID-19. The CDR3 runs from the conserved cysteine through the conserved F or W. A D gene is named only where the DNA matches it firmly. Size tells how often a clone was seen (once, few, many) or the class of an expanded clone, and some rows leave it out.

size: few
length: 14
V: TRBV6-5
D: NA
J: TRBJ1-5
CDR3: CASRGGWGNQPQHF
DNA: TGTGCCAGCAGGGGAGGGTGGGGCAATCAGCCCCAGCATTTT

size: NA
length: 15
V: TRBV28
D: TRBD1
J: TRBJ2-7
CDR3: CASSEPGQGKYEQYF
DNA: TGTGCCAGCAGCGAACCGGGACAGGGGAAATACGAGCAGTACTTC

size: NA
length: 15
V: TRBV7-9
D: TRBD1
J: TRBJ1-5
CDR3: CASSMGTGSNQPQHF
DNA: TGTGCCAGCAGCATGGGGACAGGTAGCAATCAGCCCCAGCATTTT

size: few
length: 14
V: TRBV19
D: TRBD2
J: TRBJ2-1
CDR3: CASSILGTNIEQFF
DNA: TGTGCCAGTAGTATACTCGGGACTAATATTGAGCAGTTCTTC

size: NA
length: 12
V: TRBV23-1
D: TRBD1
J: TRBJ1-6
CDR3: CASDRGKKSLHF
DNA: TGCGCCAGTGACAGGGGAAAAAAGTCCCTCCACTTT

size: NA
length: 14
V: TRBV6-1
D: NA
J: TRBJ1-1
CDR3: CASSDGGFSTEAFF
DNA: TGTGCCAGCAGTGATGGAGGGTTCAGCACTGAAGCTTTCTTT

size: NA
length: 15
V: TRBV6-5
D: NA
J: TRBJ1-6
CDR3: CASSYSAGLNSPLHF
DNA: TGTGCCAGCAGTTACTCTGCGGGCCTCAATTCACCCCTCCACTTT

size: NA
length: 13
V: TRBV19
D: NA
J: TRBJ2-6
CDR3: CASGQSGANVLTF
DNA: TGTGCCAGTGGGCAATCTGGGGCCAACGTCCTGACTTTC

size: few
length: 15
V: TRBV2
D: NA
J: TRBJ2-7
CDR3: CASSNNGRGSYEQYF
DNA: TGTGCCAGCAGTAATAACGGGAGAGGGTCCTACGAGCAGTACTTC

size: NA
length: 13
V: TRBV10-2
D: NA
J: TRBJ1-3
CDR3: CASSEQGGNTIYF
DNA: TGCGCCAGCAGTGAGCAGGGGGGAAACACCATATATTTT

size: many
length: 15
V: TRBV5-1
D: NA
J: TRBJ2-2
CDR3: CASSLDSLNTGELFF
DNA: TGCGCCAGCAGCCTGGACAGTCTGAACACCGGGGAGCTGTTTTTT

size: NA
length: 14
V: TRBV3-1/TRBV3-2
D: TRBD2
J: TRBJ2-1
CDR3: CASSPRTSVNEQFF
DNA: TGTGCCAGCAGCCCGCGGACTAGCGTCAATGAGCAGTTCTTC

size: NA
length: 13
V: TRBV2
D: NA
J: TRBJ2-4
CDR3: CASKTDMENIQYF
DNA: TGTGCCAGCAAAACGGACATGGAAAACATTCAGTACTTC

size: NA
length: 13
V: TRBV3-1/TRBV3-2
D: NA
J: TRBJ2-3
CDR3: CASSPGEWDTQYF
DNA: TGTGCCAGCAGCCCAGGGGAGTGGGATACGCAGTATTTT

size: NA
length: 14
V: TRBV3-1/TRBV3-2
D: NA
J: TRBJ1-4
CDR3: CASRPVGGIEKLFF
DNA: TGTGCCAGCAGACCGGTGGGAGGGATTGAAAAACTGTTTTTT

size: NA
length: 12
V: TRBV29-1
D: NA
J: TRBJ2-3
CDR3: CSVEESRDTQYF
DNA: TGCAGCGTTGAAGAATCCAGAGATACGCAGTATTTT

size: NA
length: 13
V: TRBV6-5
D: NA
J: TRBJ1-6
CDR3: CASKYRDNSPLHF
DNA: TGTGCCAGCAAGTACAGGGATAATTCACCCCTCCACTTT

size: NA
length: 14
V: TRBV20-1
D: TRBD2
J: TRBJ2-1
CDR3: CSASLAGFYNEQFF
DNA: TGCAGTGCTAGTCTAGCGGGGTTCTACAATGAGCAGTTCTTC

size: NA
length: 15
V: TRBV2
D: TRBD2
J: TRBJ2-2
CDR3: CASSEDVAGPGELFF
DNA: TGTGCCAGCAGTGAGGATGTAGCGGGACCCGGGGAGCTGTTTTTT

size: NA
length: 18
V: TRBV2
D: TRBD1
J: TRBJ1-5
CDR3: CASSSEQGAGSLNQPQHF
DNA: TGTGCCAGCAGTTCGGAGCAGGGGGCTGGGTCCCTTAATCAGCCCCAGCATTTT